Listed here is a single TCR beta chain. As yet, its antigen is unknown. Primers for the PCR totalled 60 Vbeta and 13 Jbeta. Clones were read by immunoSEQ multiplex PCR, and TCRdb kept only the in-frame ones, dropping some. The listing records about 53,000 clones. The sample is drawn from a study of cytomegalovirus exposure and HLA in healthy donors. Study-level points and caveats: The CMV antigen specificity of a few CMV-associated chains was confirmed through in vitro analysis. Most CMV-associated TCR beta chains were later found to appear HLA-restricted.

This CDR3 spans 16 amino acids. J was trimmed by 3 bases and V by 0 bases; bases with no gene match: 6. Germline lookup yields CDR1 SGHRS and CDR2 YFSETQ. Sequencing was performed on PBMCs. The sequence came from a man between 18 and 29 years old in good health and CMV-seropositive. This chain connects TRBV5-1 to TRBJ2-7; TRBD1 aligns across 10 bases. The CDR3 spells CASSLGVGTGVYEQYF. For the CDR3, the DNA is TGCGCCAGCAGCTTGGGCGTGGGGACAGGGGTCTACGAGCAGTACTTC.